This TCR beta chain was sequenced for a study of T cells in localized non-small cell lung cancer. Regarding the study as a whole: One tumor region alone was sequenced, and heterogeneity therefore remains possible. The study linked higher blood T cell density to longer overall survival. Within adjacent lung there appeared a median 57 of the top 100 tumor clones.

In the case of this clone: The antigen is undetermined.

The V gene lost 2 bases and the J gene lost 5 bases, with 19 bases spanning the gap. CDR3 length: 16 amino acids. Germline loops: CDR1 SGDLS, CDR2 YYNGEE. Using immunoSEQ multiplex PCR, the repertoire was profiled, and TCRdb retains in-frame clones only, with some absent. The table has around 96,000 clones, roughly 93% seen once; the top ten hold over 4%. The sequencing here drew on PBMCs, taken before any cancer treatment. The sequence was collected from a woman aged 40-70 years with stage II squamous cell lung carcinoma. This sequence joins TRBV9 and TRBJ2-5, with TRBD2 as a possible D gene (7 bases). The CDR3 is CASSVGGLAAMETQYF. In nucleotides, the CDR3 is TGTGCCAGCAGCGTGGGGGGGCTAGCAGCCATGGAGACCCAGTACTTC. Full variable domain (remainder filled in from reference TRBV9 and TRBJ2-5): DSGVTQTPKHLITATGQRVTLRCSPRSGDLSVYWYQQSLDQGLQFLIQYYNGEERAKGNILERFSAQQFPDLHSELNLSSLELGDSALYFCASSVGGLAAMETQYFGPGTRLLVL.